These 24 T cell receptor beta chains came from one sample sequenced in a study of esophageal squamous cell carcinoma under preoperative chemotherapy. TCRdb redid the calling of the PCR reads with MiXCR, one entry per CDR3 protein. In the table there are around 19,000 distinct CDR3 sequences, around 45% of which are singletons. Time point: after preoperative PTX-NDP chemotherapy. The specimen was taken from a patient given preoperative chemotherapy. These receptor sequences come from a human donor with esophageal squamous cell carcinoma. The donor label of this sample is uncertain.

Turning to this clonotype: Sequence at one end of the junction differs from germline and may be a read error. The genes are TRBV7-8 and TRBJ2-3; 9 bases agree with TRBD2. CDR3 length: 14 amino acids. CDR1 is SGHVS, CDR2 FQNEAQ, per germline. The CDR3 protein is CASSRRTSENTQYF. The CDR3 nucleotides are TGTGCCAGCAGCCGCCGGACTAGCGAAAACACTCAGTACTTT. The whole variable domain, filled in from reference TRBV7-8 and TRBJ2-3, reads GAGVSQSPRYKVAKRGQDVALRCDPISGHVSLFWYQQALGQGPEFLTYFQNEAQLDKSGLPSDRFFAERPEGSVSTLKIQRTQQEDSAVYLCASSRRTSENTQYFGPGTRLTVL.

The gene calls are TRBV6-1 and TRBJ2-1, with D perhaps TRBD1 or TRBD2 (6 bases each). V shed 5 bases and J shed 5 bases, with 10 bases lying between them. From germline, CDR1 is MNHNS and CDR2 SASEGT. The CDR3 has 13 amino acids. CDR3 bases: TGTGCCAGCAGTCGGGGGCTTAACAATGAGCAGTTCTTC. This encodes CASSRGLNNEQFF.

This clonotype was recorded at least ten times. The chain links TRBV7-3 to TRBJ2-5, with 13 bases lining up with TRBD2. The J call may be mistaken, given a closer DNA end match to TRBJ2-7. This CDR3 has 17 amino acids. Germline loops: CDR1 SGHTA, CDR2 FQGTGA. CDR3 sequence (DNA): TGTGCCAGCAGCTTAGGGACTAGCGGGATCCGACCCTACGAGCAGTACTTC. Protein product: CASSLGTSGIRPYEQYF.

The DNA of the CDR3 is TGTGCCATCAAGGAGACAGGCAGTCCCTACGAGCAGTACTTC. It translates to CAIKETGSPYEQYF. The chain couples TRBV10-3 to TRBJ2-7, with D possibly TRBD1 on 6 matching bases. Germline loops: CDR1 ENHRY, CDR2 SYGVKD. The CDR3 extends over 14 amino acids. Trimming removed 7 bases at V and 2 bases at J, with 15 bases between.

V and J are TRBV7-8 and TRBJ2-3; D perhaps matches TRBD2 (7 bases). Judging by the DNA end, TRBJ2-5 fits better; the J call may be wrong. Looked up from germline, CDR1 is SGHVS and CDR2 is FQNEAQ. CDR3 length: 15 residues. CDR3 sequence: CASSFLGGGEETQYF. For the CDR3, the DNA is TGTGCCAGCAGCTTCCTAGGGGGGGGCGAGGAGACCCAGTACTTC.

This clonotype has only a few counts. The rearrangement joins TRBV7-6 to TRBJ2-5; maybe TRBD2 (7 bases). Germline values: CDR1 SGHVS, CDR2 FNYEAQ. The CDR3 has 14 amino acids. The CDR3 region has the DNA TGTGCGGGGCGCGGGGGCCGTGACCAAGAGACCCAGTACTTC. Encoded protein: CAGRGGRDQETQYF.

The chain employs TRBV6-1 and TRBJ2-2, with 7 bases matching TRBD1. With the DNA end fitting TRBJ2-3 better, the J assignment may be wrong. Germline CDR1 reads MNHNS; CDR2 reads SASEGT. The CDR3 runs 15 residues. CDR3 protein: CASEGARANTGEQYF. As DNA, the CDR3 is TGTGCCAGCGAGGGGGCCCGGGCGAACACCGGGGAGCAGTATTTT.

The chain has TRBV11-2 and TRBJ2-3; perhaps TRBD2 as D (5 bases). CDR1 is SGHAT and CDR2 is FQNNGV in the germline V gene. Trimming shortened V by 5 bases and J by 0 bases, and 12 bases separated the two germline ends. There are 15 residues in the CDR3. The CDR3 DNA sequence: TGTGCCAGCAGCCCGGACTTAGACAGCACAGATACGCAGTATTTT. Its translation is CASSPDLDSTDTQYF. Using reference TRBV11-2 and TRBJ2-3 for the parts outside the CDR3, the full variable domain is EAGVAQSPRYKIIEKRQSVAFWCNPISGHATLYWYQQILGQGPKLLIQFQNNGVVDDSQLPKDRFSAERLKGVDSTLKIQPAKLEDSAVYLCASSPDLDSTDTQYFGPGTRLTVL.

The chain carries TRBV11-3 and TRBJ2-6; perhaps TRBD1 as D (6 bases). Germline CDR1 is SGHNT and CDR2 is YENEEA. CDR3 length equals 17 residues. The ends were cut back, 6 bases at V and 0 bases at J, with 15 bases in the middle. In DNA, the CDR3 is TGTGCCAGCAGTCGAAACTCAGGGGCCTCTGGGGCCAACGTCCTGACTTTC. The encoded protein is CASSRNSGASGANVLTF.

This clonotype was seen many times. A junction boundary mismatches the germline segment, possibly from a read error. The V and J genes are TRBV7-7 and TRBJ2-1; D gene uncertain. CDR3 length equals 15 residues. In germline, CDR1 is SSHAT, CDR2 FNYEAQ (reference sequence). The CDR3 protein is CASSLGVADLNEQFF. In DNA form, the CDR3 reads TGTGCTAGCAGCTTAGGTGTTGCAGACTTAAATGAGCAGTTCTTC.

The chain couples TRBV9 to TRBJ1-2; D gene ambiguous. Trimming cost V 0 bases and J 8 bases, with 8 bases left between them. Germline-derived CDR1 and CDR2 are SGDLS and YYNGEE. The CDR3 has 12 residues. CDR3 in DNA: TGTGCCAGCAGCGTAGCTGAGGGCGGCTACACCTTC. Amino acid sequence: CASSVAEGGYTF. Combining the CDR3 with reference TRBV9 and TRBJ1-2 gives the whole variable domain DSGVTQTPKHLITATGQRVTLRCSPRSGDLSVYWYQQSLDQGLQFLIQYYNGEERAKGNILERFSAQQFPDLHSELNLSSLELGDSALYFCASSVAEGGYTFGSGTRLTVV.

The chain combines TRBV6-5 with TRBJ2-5; 9 bases are shared with TRBD1. Unmatched junction bases numbered 18, after V lost 2 bases and J lost 11 bases. Germline V gene lookup returns CDR1 MNHEY and CDR2 SVGAGI. The CDR3 consists of 17 residues. The CDR3 coding sequence is TGTGCCAGCAGTTACGAGGGACCGGGACAGGGTAGAAATGAGCAGTACTTC. It translates to CASSYEGPGQGRNEQYF.

A few counts support this clonotype. This chain uses TRBV11-3 with TRBJ2-7, with unresolved D. The end of the DNA fits TRBJ2-5 better, so the J call may be wrong. Looked up from germline, CDR1 is SGHNT and CDR2 is YENEEA. This CDR3 is built from 13 residues. CDR3 coding DNA: TGTGCCAGCAGCCTGGGTTCGAGGGAGACCCAGTACTTC. Protein sequence: CASSLGSRETQYF.

Comment on this clonotype: This may be a read error, as it is one base from a much larger clone. The J gene is TRBJ2-1, the V gene TRBV11-3, with 10 bases matching TRBD2. The ends lost 0 bases at V and 10 bases at J; junction bases unmatched: 9. CDR1 and CDR2 (germline): SGHNT, YENEEA. The CDR3 runs 16 residues. The CDR3 DNA reads as TGTGCCAGCAGCTTAGATGGACTAGCGGATCCCTACGAGCAGTTCTTC. It encodes CASSLDGLADPYEQFF. Full variable domain (rest looked up from reference TRBV11-3 and TRBJ2-1): EAGVVQSPRYKIIEKKQPVAFWCNPISGHNTLYWYLQNLGQGPELLIRYENEEAVDDSQLPKDRFSAERLKGVDSTLKIQPAELGDSAVYLCASSLDGLADPYEQFFGPGTRLTVL.

The V gene is TRBV7-9, the J gene TRBJ2-1, with D perhaps TRBD1 (5 bases). The CDR3 extends over 16 amino acids. Germline-derived CDR1 and CDR2 are SEHNR and FQNEAQ (reference sequence). The ends were cut back, 4 bases at V and 10 bases at J, with 23 bases in the middle. CDR3 DNA sequence: TGTGCCAGCAGCTCCCCCCAGGGAACCCGAAACCGCGAGCAGTTCTTC. Amino acids: CASSSPQGTRNREQFF.

The rearrangement links TRBV6-5 to TRBJ2-1, with TRBD1 matching over 8 bases. Matching the DNA end better, TRBJ2-7 makes the J call doubtful. Germline V gene data show CDR1 as MNHEY and CDR2 as SVGAGI. The CDR3 has 15 residues. Here the CDR3 DNA reads TGTGCCAGCAGTTACGAGGCAGGGGGCCTCTACGAGCAGTACTTC. Translated, it gives CASSYEAGGLYEQYF.

The rearrangement uses TRBV6-2 or TRBV6-3 and TRBJ2-5; 11 bases are shared with TRBD2. This CDR3 region has 18 residues. Germline trimming cut 0 bases from V and 4 bases from J; bases unmatched to any gene: 10. Germline CDR1 and CDR2: MNHEY and SVGEGT. The CDR3 loop reads CASSYSMFPLAGVETQYF. CDR3 DNA sequence: TGTGCCAGCAGTTACTCGATGTTCCCACTAGCGGGAGTAGAGACCCAGTACTTC.

Many counts were recorded for this clonotype. J is TRBJ2-2 and V is TRBV6-2 or TRBV6-3; the match to TRBD2 covers 7 bases. The V gene end was trimmed by 4 bases and the J gene end by 6 bases; junction bases not matched to a gene: 5. The CDR3 sequence is 14 residues long. CDR1 is MNHEY, CDR2 SVGEGT, per germline. CDR3 DNA: TGTGCCAGCAGTTTATCGGGACTATCCGGGGAGCTGTTTTTT. As protein: CASSLSGLSGELFF.

CDR3 in amino acids: CASSSNRGETQYF. The CDR3 region has the DNA TGTGCCAGCAGCTCAAACAGGGGAGAGACCCAGTACTTC. V usage is TRBV7-2 and J usage is TRBJ2-5; 7 bases map to TRBD1. J was trimmed by 4 bases and V by 4 bases; bases with no gene match: 3. The CDR3 loop spans 13 amino acids. Germline loops: CDR1 SGHTA, CDR2 FQGNSA.

Of note for this clonotype: The junction shows a germline mismatch at one end, possibly a read error. The chain combines TRBV7-7 with TRBJ2-1, with 12 bases lining up with TRBD2. TRBJ2-5 matches the DNA end more closely, so the J call is doubtful. Germline V gene sequence: CDR1 SSHAT, CDR2 FNYEAQ (reference sequence). The CDR3 has 17 amino acids. The CDR3 loop is CASSLGASGRARETQYF. DNA of the CDR3: TGTGCTAGCAGCTTAGGGGCTAGCGGGAGGGCCCGAGAGACCCAGTACTTC.

In regard to this clonotype: The junction shows a germline mismatch at one end, possibly a read error. The chain employs TRBV12-3 or TRBV12-4 and TRBJ2-4; possibly TRBD2 for D (5 bases). CDR3 length: 14 amino acids. The CDR3 sequence: CGSTERRAADIQYF. The CDR3 DNA sequence: TGTGGCAGCACGGAGCGTCGAGCGGCAGACATTCAGTACTTC.

V and J are TRBV12-3 or TRBV12-4 and TRBJ2-1; 8 nucleotides agree with TRBD1. The CDR3 is 15 residues long. After removal of 6 bases from V and 5 bases from J, the junction contained 9 bases not matched to a gene. Written as DNA, the CDR3 is TGTGCCAGCAGGACCGGGGACAGGAGTAACAATGAGCAGTTCTTC. This translates into CASRTGDRSNNEQFF.

The sample holds many counts of this clonotype. The genes are TRBV7-2 and TRBJ2-7; D might be TRBD1 (5 bases). This CDR3 comprises 17 residues. Trimming pared 2 bases from V and 1 base from J, leaving 18 bases between. Germline CDR1 is SGHTA and CDR2 is FQGNSA. For the CDR3, the DNA is TGTGCCAGCAGCTTAAGGGGCGGACCGAGCCCTTCCTACGAGCAGTACTTC. Protein sequence: CASSLRGGPSPSYEQYF.

The chain combines TRBV28 with TRBJ2-3; 14 bases agree with TRBD2. The V gene's germline CDR1 is MDHEN and CDR2 SYDVKM. Trimming removed 8 bases from V and 4 bases from J; junction bases left unmatched: 5. The CDR3 is 15 amino acids. CDR3 residues: CASGGLAGAADTQYF. The CDR3 nucleotides read TGTGCCAGCGGGGGACTAGCGGGAGCTGCAGATACGCAGTATTTT.